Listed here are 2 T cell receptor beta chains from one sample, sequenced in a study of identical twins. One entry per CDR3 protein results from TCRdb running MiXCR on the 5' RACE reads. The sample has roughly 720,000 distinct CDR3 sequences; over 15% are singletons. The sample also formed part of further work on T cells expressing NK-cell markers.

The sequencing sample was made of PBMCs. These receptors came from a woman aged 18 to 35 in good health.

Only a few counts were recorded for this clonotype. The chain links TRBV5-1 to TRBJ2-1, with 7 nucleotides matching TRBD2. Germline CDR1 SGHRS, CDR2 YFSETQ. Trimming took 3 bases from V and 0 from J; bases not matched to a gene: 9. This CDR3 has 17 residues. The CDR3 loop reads CASSWTVKRGSYNEQFF. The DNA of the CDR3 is TGCGCCAGCAGCTGGACCGTGAAGCGGGGCTCCTACAATGAGCAGTTCTTC.

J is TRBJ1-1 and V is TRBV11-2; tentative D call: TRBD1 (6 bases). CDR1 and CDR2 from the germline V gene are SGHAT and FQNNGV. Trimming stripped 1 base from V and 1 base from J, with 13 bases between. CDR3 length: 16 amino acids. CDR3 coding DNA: TGTGCCAGCAGCTTAGCTCCCAGGGGAAAGAACACTGAAGCTTTCTTT. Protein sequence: CASSLAPRGKNTEAFF.